These 16 T cell receptor beta chains originate from one sample sequenced in a study of T cells after yellow fever vaccination. TCRdb re-called the 5' RACE reads with MiXCR, one entry per CDR3 protein. The sample lists fewer than 150,000 distinct CDR3 sequences; 5.5% to 8% were seen once. Source: CD4+ T cells sorted from PBMCs, taken roughly seven weeks after the first yellow fever vaccination. Every receptor here comes from a man in his late teens or twenties who received the YFV17D yellow fever vaccine.

Ten or more counts support this clonotype. This chain connects TRBV7-2 to TRBJ2-2; no definite D call. V was trimmed by 4 bases and J by 0 bases, leaving 6 bases between them. This CDR3 has 14 residues. CDR1 is SGHTA, CDR2 FQGNSA, per germline. The CDR3 region has the DNA TGTGCCAGCAGCTCAGTTTCGAACACCGGGGAGCTGTTTTTT. Translation: CASSSVSNTGELFF.

The chain has TRBV5-7 and TRBJ1-5, with D perhaps matching TRBD1 (5 bases). TRBV5-7 is placed among ORFs of uncertain function. Trimming pared 2 bases from V and 7 bases from J, leaving 13 bases between. The CDR3 covers 14 residues. The CDR3 DNA reads TGTGCCAGCAGCTTAGGGGCCGGGGGGCAGCCCCAGCATTTT. Protein: CASSLGAGGQPQHF.

This clonotype was recorded many times. The chain couples TRBV12-3 or TRBV12-4 to TRBJ2-5; TRBD2 aligns across 7 bases. The ends lost 3 bases at V and 5 bases at J; junction bases unmatched: 6. The CDR3 has 14 amino acids. The CDR3, as DNA: TGTGCCAGCAGTTTGGGGGGGATGGGCGAGACCCAGTACTTC. This sequence encodes CASSLGGMGETQYF.

This clonotype has a count of ten or more. The genes are TRBV7-2 and TRBJ1-1; D gene uncertain. Germline CDR1 reads SGHTA; CDR2 reads FQGNSA. The CDR3 totals 14 residues. V lost 4 bases and J lost 3, with 12 bases in between. The CDR3 nucleotides read TGTGCCAGCAGCTCAGGTTTCATGTACACTGAAGCTTTCTTT. This gives the protein CASSSGFMYTEAFF.

This clonotype was recorded at least ten times. This rearrangement joins TRBV12-3 or TRBV12-4 to TRBJ2-5; D gene ambiguous. Trimming took 3 bases from V and 0 from J, leaving 8 bases between them. The CDR3 length is 14 residues. This CDR3 reads CASSFAAYQETQYF. For the CDR3, the DNA is TGTGCCAGCAGTTTTGCAGCGTACCAAGAGACCCAGTACTTC.

This clonotype was seen repeatedly, ten times or more. V and J are TRBV5-4 and TRBJ1-1; D may be TRBD1 (6 bases). There are 14 residues in the CDR3. V was shortened by 5 bases and J by 1 base, with 12 bases between the two germline ends. From germline, CDR1 is SGHNT and CDR2 YYREEE (reference sequence). The CDR3 nucleotides are TGTGCCAGCAGTCCTAGACAGGAGAACACTGAAGCTTTCTTT. Its protein product is CASSPRQENTEAFF.

The CDR3, as DNA: TGTGCCAGCAGCCCCTGGGCTGAAGCTTTCTTT. Its protein is CASSPWAEAFF. The chain links TRBV7-9 to TRBJ1-1; D unclear. This CDR3 has 11 amino acids. Trimming left V 5 bases short and J 6 bases short, with 7 bases between. From germline, CDR1 is SEHNR and CDR2 FQNEAQ (reference sequence).

This clonotype came up many times. This chain links TRBV12-3 or TRBV12-4 with TRBJ1-5; D remains ambiguous. The CDR3 length is 16 residues. The V end lost 5 bases, the J end lost 1 base, and 15 bases lay between the germline ends. The CDR3: CASSPRSPGSNQPQHF. DNA for the CDR3: TGTGCCAGCAGTCCTCGGTCACCGGGAAGCAATCAGCCCCAGCATTTT.

This clonotype was detected ten times or more. This CDR3 fails to terminate in the conserved phenylalanine or tryptophan, so it likely reflects a read error. The DNA is left out, because the CDR3 cannot be placed on it with certainty; the CDR3 is given as TCRdb lists it. The genes are TRBV7-3 and TRBJ2-2; whether TRBD2, the table's D call, matches the DNA was not checked. From germline, CDR1 is SGHTA and CDR2 FQGTGA. The CDR3 length equals 13 residues, ends included. The CDR3 here is CASSFLAGGWTGA.

This clonotype was seen ten or more times. The V call is TRBV5-1, the J call TRBJ2-7; 8 bases are a match to TRBD1. The CDR3 loop spans 13 amino acids. The J segment lost 5 bases and the V segment lost 3 bases, leaving 4 bases of the junction unmatched. Germline loops: CDR1 SGHRS, CDR2 YFSETQ. The CDR3 region is CASSWTGSHEQYF. Here the CDR3 DNA reads TGCGCCAGCAGCTGGACAGGGTCACACGAGCAGTACTTC.

In its sample, this clonotype was seen a few times. The chain carries TRBV7-3 and TRBJ2-7; D is uncertain. The V end lost 5 bases, the J end lost 0 bases, and 8 bases lay between the germline ends. Germline lookup yields CDR1 SGHTA and CDR2 FQGTGA. The CDR3 is 13 amino acids. Written as DNA, the CDR3 is TGTGCCAGCAGCCCTTATAACTCCTACGAGCAGTACTTC. This codes for CASSPYNSYEQYF. The whole variable domain, remainder taken from reference TRBV7-3 and TRBJ2-7, is GAGVSQTPSNKVTEKGKYVELRCDPISGHTALYWYRQSLGQGPEFLIYFQGTGAADDSGLPNDRFFAVRPEGSVSTLKIQRTERGDSAVYLCASSPYNSYEQYFGPGTRLTVT.

This clonotype showed up just a few times. The chain joins TRBV29-1 to TRBJ2-5, with D possibly being TRBD2 (6 bases). This CDR3 is built from 15 residues. V was trimmed by 4 bases and J by 2 bases, leaving 17 bases between them. In germline, CDR1 is SQVTM, CDR2 ANQGSEA. CDR3 amino acids: CSVGGVGGMQETQYF. The CDR3 coding sequence is TGCAGCGTTGGAGGGGTTGGGGGGATGCAAGAGACCCAGTACTTC. The entire variable domain, with the rest obtained from reference TRBV29-1 and TRBJ2-5, is as follows: SAVISQKPSRDICQRGTSLTIQCQVDSQVTMMFWYRQQPGQSLTLIATANQGSEATYESGFVIDKFPISRPNLTFSTLTVSNMSPEDSSIYLCSVGGVGGMQETQYFGPGTRLLVL.

The sample holds many counts of this clonotype. The CDR3 sequence: CASSLVSVNTEAFF. The CDR3 bases are TGTGCCAGCAGCTTAGTTTCCGTAAACACTGAAGCTTTCTTT. The chain recombines TRBV7-2 with TRBJ1-1; no clear D. The germline CDR1 and CDR2 sequences are SGHTA and FQGNSA. V was clipped by 1 base and J by 2 bases, with 8 bases between them. The CDR3 totals 14 residues.

This clonotype was recorded a few times. The genes are TRBV4-3 and TRBJ1-2; 10 nucleotides match TRBD1. The CDR3 loop spans 19 amino acids. CDR1 and CDR2 from the germline V gene are LGHNA and YSLEER. V lost 7 bases and J lost 4; bases outside the gene matches: 21. In DNA, the CDR3 is TGCGCCAGCACCCCTTACATCGGGACAGGGGTAGTAGTGGGCTATGGCTACACCTTC. Translated, it gives CASTPYIGTGVVVGYGYTF.

This clonotype was recorded at least ten times. The V gene is TRBV29-1, the J gene TRBJ2-5; D tentatively reads TRBD1 or TRBD2 (6 bases each). The germline V gene has CDR1 SQVTM and CDR2 ANQGSEA. The V end was cut by 5 bases, the J end by 5 bases, with 15 bases between. The CDR3 spans 13 residues. DNA for the CDR3: TGCAGCGTTTCCCGGGGGCTGGGGGAGACCCAGTACTTC. It encodes CSVSRGLGETQYF.

This clonotype showed up many times. The chain has TRBV20-1 and TRBJ2-5; D is possibly TRBD1 (6 bases). This CDR3 contains 15 residues. V lost 5 bases to trimming and J lost 5 bases, with 21 bases between them. In germline, CDR1 is DFQATT, CDR2 SNEGSKA (reference sequence). In DNA, the CDR3 is TGCAGTGCTCCCTTCGGTTTGGGGGCTCGGGAGACCCAGTACTTC. Translating gives CSAPFGLGARETQYF.